The rows below give T cell receptor beta chains drawn from one sample of a study of cytomegalovirus exposure and HLA in healthy donors. TCRdb keeps only in-frame clones here, not all; method: immunoSEQ multiplex PCR. The sample lists 140,000 to 150,000 clones; about 80% were seen once. Sequencing used PBMCs. These receptors were collected from a man aged 40-49 years in good health and CMV-seronegative. Both conserved end residues are part of each CDR3. Fields, in order: D gene, V gene, J gene, clone size, CDR3 DNA, CDR3 protein. The D gene is left open where the match is weak. The size entry is marked missing in some rows and otherwise reads once, few, many or a size class.

>TRBD1|TRBV5-1|TRBJ2-7|-
TGCGCCAGCCACAGCGGTCTTACAGGGGCCTACGAGCAGTACTTC
CASHSGLTGAYEQYF
>-|TRBV19|TRBJ2-5|-
TGTGCCACAAAAATCCGGGGGCAAGAGACCCAGTACTTC
CATKIRGQETQYF
>-|TRBV15|TRBJ1-1|-
TGTGCCACCAGCAGACCCAGGGGTGAAGCTTTCTTT
CATSRPRGEAFF
>TRBD2|TRBV6-5|TRBJ2-3|few
TGTGCCAGCAGTTACGAGAGCGGGGGTTCTTCAGATACGCAGTATTTT
CASSYESGGSSDTQYF
>-|TRBV7-9|TRBJ1-1|few
TGTGCCAGCAGGGTCACAGGGCGAGGGACTGAAGCTTTCTTT
CASRVTGRGTEAFF
>TRBD2|TRBV19|TRBJ2-7|-
TGTGCCAGTAGGGCCGCTCAGCGGGGGGACTACGAGCAGTACTTC
CASRAAQRGDYEQYF
>-|TRBV19|TRBJ1-2|-
TGTGCCAGCGAGTCACCTCCTGGTGGCTACACCTTC
CASESPPGGYTF
>-|TRBV28|TRBJ2-1|-
TGTATTACCTCGGGGAATACCTACAATGAGCAGTTCTTC
CITSGNTYNEQFF
>TRBD1|TRBV18|TRBJ1-1|-
TGTGCCAGCTCACGACAGACAGGGGCGGACACTGAAGCTTTCTTT
CASSRQTGADTEAFF
>TRBD2|TRBV9|TRBJ2-3|-
TGTGCCAGCAGCGGAAATAGCGGGGGATACACAGATACGCAGTATTTT
CASSGNSGGYTDTQYF
>-|TRBV19|TRBJ1-2|few
TGTGCCAGTCGCAGGGCAGGGGGCTACACCTTC
CASRRAGGYTF
>-|TRBV5-6|TRBJ1-2|-
TGTGCCAGCAGTTACGAGGGTAGGACCTATGGCTACACCTTC
CASSYEGRTYGYTF
>-|TRBV19|TRBJ1-6|-
TGTGCCAGTACGGGACACCGAGATTCACCCCTCCACTTT
CASTGHRDSPLHF
>TRBD1|TRBV29-1|TRBJ2-7|-
TGCAGCGTTGAAAGGGGACAGAATTACGAGCAGTACTTC
CSVERGQNYEQYF
>TRBD1|TRBV28|TRBJ2-2|-
TGTGCCAGCAGTTCCGTTGGGACAGCGAACACCGGGGAGCTGTTTTTT
CASSSVGTANTGELFF
>TRBD1|TRBV9|TRBJ1-4|-
TGTGCCAGCAGCGTAGAGGGACAGGGTAGCGCTAATGAAAAACTGTTTTTT
CASSVEGQGSANEKLFF
>TRBD1|TRBV6-4|TRBJ2-1|few
TGTGCCGGGGGGGACAGGGACTACAATGAGCAGTTCTTC
CAGGDRDYNEQFF
>TRBD1|TRBV7-6|TRBJ1-1|-
TGTGCCAGCAGCTCTTGGGACAGGGGAACTGAAGCTTTCTTT
CASSSWDRGTEAFF
>-|TRBV29-1|TRBJ2-5|-
TGCAGCGTCGAGTTACCCCTGGAGACCCAGTACTTC
CSVELPLETQYF
>-|TRBV21-1|TRBJ2-3|-
TGTGCCAGCAGCAAGGCCGGGGGGGCCCCCACAGATACGCAGTATTTT
CASSKAGGAPTDTQYF
>TRBD2|TRBV5-1|TRBJ2-3|-
TGCGCCAGCAGCTTACTAGCGGGCACAGATACGCAGTATTTT
CASSLLAGTDTQYF
>-|TRBV6-6|TRBJ1-3|-
TGTGCCAGCAGCTCCGGGGGTGGAAACACCATATATTTT
CASSSGGGNTIYF
>-|TRBV5-1|TRBJ2-2|-
TGCGCCAGCAGCTTGGGAGACAGAAACACCGGGGAGCTGTTTTTT
CASSLGDRNTGELFF
>TRBD1|TRBV9|TRBJ1-6|-
TGTGCCAGCAGCGTAGCCCCAGACAGGGGTTCACCCCTCCACTTT
CASSVAPDRGSPLHF
>-|TRBV9|TRBJ1-1|-
TGTGCCAGCACGTCCGGAGGACAGACCACTGAAGCTTTCTTT
CASTSGGQTTEAFF
>-|TRBV5-8|TRBJ1-6|-
TGTGCCAGCAGCTTGGGGCCAGATAATTCACCCCTCCACTTT
CASSLGPDNSPLHF
>TRBD1|TRBV9|TRBJ1-6|-
TGTGCCAGCAGCCCCCGGACAGGTAGCTCCTATAATTCACCCCTCCACTTT
CASSPRTGSSYNSPLHF
>TRBD2|TRBV19|TRBJ2-1|once
TGTGCCAGTAGTATCTCCGGGACTAGCGTCAATGAGCAGTTCTTC
CASSISGTSVNEQFF
>-|TRBV10-3|TRBJ1-4|-
TGTGCCATCAGTGAATCCAGTCTGAATGAAAAACTGTTTTTT
CAISESSLNEKLFF
>-|TRBV6-6|TRBJ1-3|-
TGTGCCAGCAGTTACTCCGAGGGAAACACCATATATTTT
CASSYSEGNTIYF
>-|TRBV5-1|TRBJ2-7|-
TGCGCCAGCAGCCCGGTCGGGCAGGGGAGCCACGAGCAGTACTTC
CASSPVGQGSHEQYF
>-|TRBV5-1|TRBJ2-7|-
TGCGCCAGCAGCTTGCCCCGGGACACCTCCTCCTACGAGCAGTACTTC
CASSLPRDTSSYEQYF
>-|TRBV6-1|TRBJ2-7|-
TGTGCCAGCAGTGAGAGGACTCCCTACGAGCAGTACTTC
CASSERTPYEQYF
>TRBD1|TRBV28|TRBJ1-6|-
TGTGCCAGCACGGCAGGGACAGGACTCACCCTCCACTTT
CASTAGTGLTLHF
>-|TRBV5-6|TRBJ2-2|-
TGTGCCAGCAGCTTCGGGGGAACCGGGGAGCTGTTTTTT
CASSFGGTGELFF
>TRBD1|TRBV5-1|TRBJ1-1|-
TGCGCCAGCAGCTTACTAGACAGGGTGGGGCACACTGAAGCTTTCTTT
CASSLLDRVGHTEAFF
>TRBD1|TRBV29-1|TRBJ1-2|-
TGCAGCGTTGACAGGGGGAACTATGGCTACACCTTC
CSVDRGNYGYTF
>TRBD1|TRBV7-2|TRBJ2-7|-
TGTGCCAGCAGCCACCGGGACAGGCTCTACGAGCAGTACTTC
CASSHRDRLYEQYF
>-|TRBV25-1|TRBJ1-6|-
TGTGCCAGCAGTGAAACGTCGAGGGGGCCCCTCCACTTT
CASSETSRGPLHF
>TRBD2|TRBV9|TRBJ2-5|-
TGTGCCAGCAGCGAAAGCGGGGAGCCACAAGAGACCCAGTACTTC
CASSESGEPQETQYF
>-|TRBV19|TRBJ2-5|-
TGTGCCAGCTCAGCGTACCAAGAGACCCAGTACTTC
CASSAYQETQYF
>-|TRBV5-1|TRBJ1-2|-
TGCGCCAGCAGCTTGGACAGCCTCTATGGCTACACCTTC
CASSLDSLYGYTF
>-|TRBV5-1|TRBJ2-7|-
TGCGCCAGCAGCTTGGGGGGGGGCAATGACGAGCAGTACTTC
CASSLGGGNDEQYF
>-|TRBV19|TRBJ1-1|-
TGTGCCAGTAGCATGACAGGGAACACTGAAGCTTTCTTT
CASSMTGNTEAFF
>TRBD1|TRBV5-1|TRBJ2-7|few
TGCGCCAGCAGAGCGGAGGGACAGGGAGGCTACGAGCAGTACTTC
CASRAEGQGGYEQYF
>TRBD1|TRBV5-1|TRBJ1-2|few
TGCGCCAGCAGTGTAGGGACAGGGGGGTTCTATGGCTACACCTTC
CASSVGTGGFYGYTF
>TRBD1|TRBV5-1|TRBJ1-6|once
TGCGCCAGCAGTCGATTAACAGGGGCCATGACAAATTCACCCCTCCACTTT
CASSRLTGAMTNSPLHF
>-|TRBV29-1|TRBJ1-1|-
TGCAGCGTTGCAAAAGGGGTCTTGTACACTGAAGCTTTCTTT
CSVAKGVLYTEAFF
>-|TRBV30|TRBJ1-6|-
TGTGCCTGGACCAGGTCCCTAATAACGAATTCCCCCCTCCACTTT
CAWTRSLITNSPLHF
>-|TRBV7-8|TRBJ1-1|-
TGTGCCAGCAGCCGCACTTGGCGGGGGAGGGACACTGAAGCTTTCTTT
CASSRTWRGRDTEAFF
>TRBD1|TRBV5-1|TRBJ1-2|-
TGCGCCAGCAGCTTGGCCCAAGGAGACAGGGAAATTTATGGCTACACCTTC
CASSLAQGDREIYGYTF
>-|TRBV19|TRBJ2-6|-
TGTGCCAGTAGTGAGGACTCTGGGGCCAACGTCCTGACTTTC
CASSEDSGANVLTF
>TRBD1|TRBV2|TRBJ2-7|once
TGTGCCAGTCGACAGGGCTCCTACGAGCAGTACTTC
CASRQGSYEQYF
>TRBD2|TRBV7-2|TRBJ2-5|-
TGTGCCAGCAGCTTAGTTGTGGCGGGGGGCCCCGAACAAGAGACCCAGTACTTC
CASSLVVAGGPEQETQYF
>TRBD1|TRBV7-2|TRBJ1-2|-
TGTGCCAGCAGCTTAAGTCAGGCCGGACAGGGGTATGGCTACACCTTC
CASSLSQAGQGYGYTF
>-|TRBV10-3|TRBJ2-7|few
TGTGCCATCAGTGAACAGGTCTCCTACGAGCAGTACTTC
CAISEQVSYEQYF
>-|TRBV28|TRBJ2-2|-
TGTGCCAGCAGCCATCTGTCGACAGGTTCCACCGGGGAGCTGTTTTTT
CASSHLSTGSTGELFF
>-|TRBV9|TRBJ1-3|-
TGTGCCAGCAGCGTAGACGGAGTGAGCTCTGGAAACACCATATATTTT
CASSVDGVSSGNTIYF
>-|TRBV7-8|TRBJ2-7|-
TGTGCCAGCAGCTCCGAGGCTGGCGGGGCCTACGAGCAGTACTTC
CASSSEAGGAYEQYF